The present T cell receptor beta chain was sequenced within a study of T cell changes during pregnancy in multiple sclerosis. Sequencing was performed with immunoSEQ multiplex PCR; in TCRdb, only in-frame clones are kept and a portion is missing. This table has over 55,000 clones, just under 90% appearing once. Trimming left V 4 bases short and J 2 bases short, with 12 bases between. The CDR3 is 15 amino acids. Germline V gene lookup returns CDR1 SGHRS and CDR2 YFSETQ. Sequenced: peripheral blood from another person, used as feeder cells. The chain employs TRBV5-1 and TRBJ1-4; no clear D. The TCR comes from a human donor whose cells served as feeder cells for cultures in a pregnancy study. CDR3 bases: TGCGCCAGCAGCCTCCCGGAAGGGACTAATGAAAAACTGTTTTTT. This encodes CASSLPEGTNEKLFF.